This T cell receptor (beta chain) is drawn from a study of a mutant IDH1 vaccine in newly diagnosed glioma. Across the whole study: Patients under treatment included 62.5% males and around 38% females and had a mean age of roughly 43 years.

The CDR3 consists of 15 residues. Germline lookup yields CDR1 SGHRS and CDR2 YFSETQ. Trimming took 0 bases from V and 2 from J; bases not matched to a gene: 4. Time point indicated: week 35, safety follow-up. The study gave 300 ug of mutant IDH1 20-mer peptide per vaccine dose, with topical imiquimod. Sequenced by immunoSEQ multiplex PCR; TCRdb stores in-frame clones only, minus some. The repertoire includes 50,000 to 70,000 clones, 84% of them detected once, and 3.5% to 5% sits in the top ten. Of note for this clone: Its antigen is unidentified.

Study-level results: Changes in top peripheral clonotypes did not appear linked to pseudoprogression.

This TCR was sampled from a man aged 25 to 40 with glioma. Source: PBMCs, taken from a glioma patient whose treatment included an IDH1 peptide vaccine. This chain joins TRBV5-1 and TRBJ1-2; 7 bases agree with TRBD1. The CDR3 loop reads CASSLVADRNYGYTF. The CDR3 DNA reads TGCGCCAGCAGCTTGGTCGCGGACAGGAACTATGGCTACACCTTC.